The rows below give T cell receptor beta chains drawn from one sample of a study of blood T cell repertoires in COVID-19. Produced via immunoSEQ multiplex PCR; TCRdb's table is partial and in-frame only. The sample shows 130,000 to 150,000 clones, roughly 90% of them seen only once. Sequenced sample: peripheral blood. The receptors come from a man between 65 and 85 years old with acute or convalescent COVID-19. Both conserved end residues are part of each CDR3. Each record gives: CDR3 DNA, CDR3 protein, clone size, D gene, J gene, V gene. The D gene is left open where the match is weak. A row's size may be missing; if present it is once, few, many or a size class.

TGTGCCAGCAGCAAAGTGGCAGAGCGGACTCTTTACCCGAACACCGGGGAGCTGTTTTTT CASSKVAERTLYPNTGELFF . . TRBJ2-2 TRBV21-1
TGCGCCAGCAGTCTCCAGGGTACAGATACGCAGTATTTT CASSLQGTDTQYF . . TRBJ2-3 TRBV5-1
TGTGCCACCAGTGACAGTCGTAGCGGGAGATTAAGCAATGAGCAGTTCTTC CATSDSRSGRLSNEQFF . TRBD2 TRBJ2-1 TRBV24-1
TGTGCCAGCAGCCCGCCTCGCGGGGGGGTGACAGATACGCAGTATTTT CASSPPRGGVTDTQYF . TRBD2 TRBJ2-3 TRBV5-4
TGTGCCAGCAGTTACTCGACAGGGCGCGGAAACACCATATATTTT CASSYSTGRGNTIYF . TRBD1 TRBJ1-3 TRBV6-6
TGTGCCAGCAGTGAAATCTTTAGCAATCAGCCCCAGCATTTT CASSEIFSNQPQHF . . TRBJ1-5 TRBV6-1
TGTGCCAGCAGTGACCTTCTAGGGGGCAATGAGCAGTTCTTC CASSDLLGGNEQFF . . TRBJ2-1 TRBV2
TGTGCCAGCAGCCGAGAGGGGGACAGGGGTGACGAGCAGTACTTC CASSREGDRGDEQYF . TRBD1 TRBJ2-7 TRBV3-1/TRBV3-2
TGTGCCACCAGCCCTCAGGGGGACACTGAAGCTTTCTTT CATSPQGDTEAFF . TRBD1 TRBJ1-1 TRBV24-1
TGTGCCAGCAGTGCCGGGATCATGAGTGCTGAAGCTTTCTTT CASSAGIMSAEAFF once . TRBJ1-1 TRBV28
TGTGCCAGTAGGGACGGACTCTGGTCCAACGTCCTGACTTTC CASRDGLWSNVLTF . . TRBJ2-6 TRBV19
TGTGCCAGCAGCCAAGGAGTGGCCAGTCGAGGGGGAAACACCATATATTTT CASSQGVASRGGNTIYF once . TRBJ1-3 TRBV3-1/TRBV3-2
TGCGCCAGCAGCTTGAGACAGGTTAGCACAGATACGCAGTATTTT CASSLRQVSTDTQYF . . TRBJ2-3 TRBV5-1
TGTGCCAGTAGGCCGACAGGGTTGAACACTGAAGCTTTCTTT CASRPTGLNTEAFF . TRBD1 TRBJ1-1 TRBV19
TGTGCCAGCAGCTTATGGATTAGCGGGGGCGTAAGCACAGATACGCAGTATTTT CASSLWISGGVSTDTQYF . TRBD2 TRBJ2-3 TRBV13
TGCGCCAGCAGCTTCGGCCCCGCTAGGGGCTACACCTTC CASSFGPARGYTF . . TRBJ1-2 TRBV5-1
TGTGCCAGCAGCTCCAAAGGCGGGCCCCTCGAGCAGTACTTC CASSSKGGPLEQYF few . TRBJ2-7 TRBV7-9
TGTGCCAGCAGTGAAGGGGTCGACAGGGCGAGCTCTGGAAACACCATATATTTT CASSEGVDRASSGNTIYF . TRBD1 TRBJ1-3 TRBV6-1
TGTGCCAGCAGTCCGGTGGACACCGGGGAGCTGTTTTTT CASSPVDTGELFF . . TRBJ2-2 TRBV28
TGTGCCTGGAGTGTAGGGGGTGGTGAAAAACTGTTTTTT CAWSVGGGEKLFF . . TRBJ1-4 TRBV30
TGTGCCAGTAGTAAGTCGCGGGGACCTTTCTGGGAGCAGTTCTTC CASSKSRGPFWEQFF . . TRBJ2-1 TRBV19
TGTGCCAGCAGACCCGACAGTTCCTCCTATAATTCACCCCTCCACTTT CASRPDSSSYNSPLHF few . TRBJ1-6 TRBV7-2
TGTGCCATCAGTGTCGGGGACACTGAAGCTTTCTTT CAISVGDTEAFF few . TRBJ1-1 TRBV10-3
TGTGCCAGCAGCTTAGGGCAGGGTTTCTACAATGAGCAGTTCTTC CASSLGQGFYNEQFF . . TRBJ2-1 TRBV11-3